The 21 T cell receptor beta chains below were found in one sample sequenced in a study of cytomegalovirus exposure and HLA in healthy donors. Use of 60 Vbeta and 13 Jbeta primers characterized the PCR. Using immunoSEQ multiplex PCR, the repertoire was profiled, and TCRdb retains in-frame clones only, with some absent. Among 100,000 to 120,000 clones listed, 70% to 80% were seen once. The sequencing sample was made of PBMCs. All receptors come from a woman aged 25 to 39 in good health and CMV-seropositive.

J is TRBJ2-3 and V is TRBV7-6, with 8 positions matching TRBD2. J lost 1 base, V lost 3 bases, and 0 bases had no gene match. CDR1 is SGHVS, CDR2 FNYEAQ, per germline. The CDR3 loop spans 14 amino acids. The CDR3 nucleotides read TGTGCCAGCAGCTTTAGCGGGGGCACAGATACGCAGTATTTT. It yields the protein CASSFSGGTDTQYF.

CDR3 nucleotides: TGTGCCAGTACCAAACGGGGGAGCTCCTACGAGCAGTACTTC. Translated, it gives CASTKRGSSYEQYF. The rearrangement joins TRBV6-5 to TRBJ2-7; D may be TRBD2 (6 bases). CDR3 size: 14 residues. Looked up from germline, CDR1 is MNHEY and CDR2 is SVGAGI. Trimming cost V 9 bases and J 0 bases, with 15 bases left between them.

The chain links TRBV9 to TRBJ2-1; D may be TRBD2 (7 bases). V was shortened by 0 bases and J by 2 bases, with 9 bases between the two germline ends. CDR3 length equals 15 residues. Germline V gene sequence: CDR1 SGDLS, CDR2 YYNGEE. In DNA, the CDR3 is TGTGCCAGCAGCGTAGCGGGGGGCCCCTACAATGAGCAGTTCTTC. Translating gives CASSVAGGPYNEQFF.

J is TRBJ2-1 and V is TRBV30; 11 nucleotides agree with TRBD2. Trimming cost V 3 bases and J 1 base; bases outside gene matches: 14. The CDR3 covers 19 residues. CDR1 and CDR2 from the germline V gene are GTSNPN and SVGIG (reference sequence). DNA for the CDR3: TGTGCCTGGAGCGATATATTTAGCGGGGGGGCCAGGTCCTACAATGAGCAGTTCTTC. Translation: CAWSDIFSGGARSYNEQFF.

The chain combines TRBV2 with TRBJ1-2; maybe TRBD1 (6 bases). This CDR3 region has 17 residues. The germline V and J ends were trimmed by 4 bases and 3 bases, with 21 bases remaining between them. Germline CDR1 reads SNHLY; CDR2 reads FYNNEI. The CDR3 loop reads CASSGRGGRSSDYGYTF. The CDR3 DNA follows: TGTGCCAGCAGTGGGAGGGGGGGCAGATCGTCGGACTATGGCTACACCTTC.

The V gene is TRBV6-6, the J gene TRBJ2-5, with D possibly matching TRBD2 (5 bases). The CDR3 has 12 amino acids. The V end was cut by 5 bases, the J end by 5 bases, with 9 bases between. Germline values: CDR1 MNHNY, CDR2 SVGAGI (reference sequence). CDR3 sequence reads: CASSGGSETQYF. DNA for the CDR3: TGTGCCAGCAGTGGAGGTAGCGAGACCCAGTACTTC.

The chain uses TRBV4-1 and TRBJ1-2, with a tentative D call TRBD1 (5 bases). CDR1 MGHRA and CDR2 YSYEKL come from the germline V gene. V dropped 4 bases and J dropped 4 bases, with 13 bases sitting between them. The CDR3 covers 14 residues. CDR3 in DNA: TGCGCCAGCAGCCCCTTGGGGGGTATCTATGGCTACACCTTC. It specifies CASSPLGGIYGYTF.

The chain employs TRBV6-5 and TRBJ2-7, with TRBD2 as a possible D gene (6 bases). CDR3 length: 14 amino acids. Trimming shortened V by 0 bases and J by 6 bases, and 12 bases separated the two germline ends. CDR1 MNHEY and CDR2 SVGAGI come from the germline V gene. CDR3 protein: CASSYSASVGEQYF. In DNA form, the CDR3 reads TGTGCCAGCAGTTACTCGGCTAGCGTGGGCGAGCAGTACTTC.

The CDR3 sequence: CSVESNSYEQYF. The CDR3 nucleotides read TGCAGCGTTGAATCCAATTCCTACGAGCAGTACTTC. V gene TRBV29-1 combines with J gene TRBJ2-7; D gene ambiguous. Looked up from germline, CDR1 is SQVTM and CDR2 is ANQGSEA. The CDR3 runs to 12 residues. Trimming took off 2 bases at V and 1 base at J, with 6 bases between the two ends.

This clone was seen only a few times. The rearrangement links TRBV18 to TRBJ2-2, with D unclear. CDR1 is KGHSH and CDR2 is LQKENI in the germline V gene. Trimming took 3 bases from V and 0 from J, leaving 8 bases between them. This CDR3 contains 15 residues. The CDR3 DNA follows: TGTGCCAGCTCACCCCTCGGTGCGAACACCGGGGAGCTGTTTTTT. The encoded protein is CASSPLGANTGELFF.

This clone showed up just once. The chain carries TRBV30 and TRBJ2-2; TRBD2 aligns across 8 bases. Trimming at V came to 4 bases and at J to 0 bases, leaving 4 bases not matched to a gene. Germline CDR1 GTSNPN, CDR2 SVGIG (reference sequence). The CDR3 totals 15 residues. DNA of the CDR3: TGTGCCTGGATTTTTAGCGGGACGAACACCGGGGAGCTGTTTTTT. It encodes CAWIFSGTNTGELFF.

This sequence joins TRBV2 and TRBJ2-1; 11 nucleotides agree with TRBD2. V gave up 7 bases and J gave up 7 bases; unmatched junction bases: 9. The CDR3 contains 15 residues. The germline CDR1 and CDR2 sequences are SNHLY and FYNNEI. The CDR3 region is CASNLAGGRGNEQFF. The CDR3 DNA reads as TGTGCCAGCAACCTAGCGGGAGGACGGGGAAATGAGCAGTTCTTC.

The V gene is TRBV2, the J gene TRBJ1-3, with 8 bases fitting TRBD1. The germline CDR1 and CDR2 sequences are SNHLY and FYNNEI. Trimming removed 11 bases from V and 0 bases from J; junction bases left unmatched: 9. The CDR3 extends over 15 amino acids. The CDR3 here is CALTGDRSSGNTIYF. The CDR3 coding sequence is TGTGCCCTGACAGGGGATCGTAGCTCTGGAAACACCATATATTTT.

The CDR3 loop reads CASSAPGLHTDTQYF. The CDR3 DNA reads as TGTGCCAGCAGTGCGCCGGGACTACACACAGATACGCAGTATTTT. This chain links TRBV6-6 with TRBJ2-3; 7 bases map to TRBD2. Per germline, CDR1 MNHNY and CDR2 SVGAGI (reference sequence). There are 15 residues in the CDR3. J gave up 2 bases and V 5 bases, and 7 bases lay outside the gene matches.

The rearrangement joins TRBV10-2 to TRBJ2-5; 11 bases map to TRBD2. Losses at the gene ends were 8 bases for V and 1 base for J; bases not matched to a gene: 3. This CDR3 comprises 14 residues. Germline CDR1 reads WSHSY; CDR2 reads SAAADI. For the CDR3, the DNA is TGCGCCAGCTACGGGACTAGCGGCCAAGAGACCCAGTACTTC. Residues: CASYGTSGQETQYF.

The chain couples TRBV4-2 to TRBJ2-1, with 8 bases identical to TRBD1. The J segment lost 3 bases and the V segment lost 6 bases, leaving 4 bases of the junction unmatched. CDR3 length: 14 amino acids. Per germline, CDR1 LGHNA and CDR2 YNFKEQ. The CDR3 nucleotides read TGTGCCAGCAGAGGACAGGGTCTCTACAATGAGCAGTTCTTC. Translated, it gives CASRGQGLYNEQFF.

The chain recombines TRBV5-1 with TRBJ2-7, with 9 bases lining up with TRBD1. Per germline, CDR1 SGHRS and CDR2 YFSETQ. After removal of 2 bases from V and 4 bases from J, the junction contained 10 bases not matched to a gene. This CDR3 region has 16 residues. In DNA, the CDR3 is TGCGCCAGCAGCTTCTCCGGAGGACAGGGGACTTACGAGCAGTACTTC. Translated: CASSFSGGQGTYEQYF.

Of note for this clone: The same CDR3 also results from other DNA sequences found in this sample. The chain links TRBV9 to TRBJ1-6, with unresolved D. Trimming stripped 0 bases from V and 13 bases from J, with 17 bases between. The germline V gene has CDR1 SGDLS and CDR2 YYNGEE. The CDR3 loop spans 15 amino acids. CDR3 nucleotide sequence: TGTGCCAGCAGCGTAGAATGGGGAGATCTTTCGCCCCTCCACTTT. It yields the protein CASSVEWGDLSPLHF.

The chain carries TRBV5-5 and TRBJ1-5; perhaps TRBD1 as D (5 bases). V lost 4 bases to trimming and J lost 0 bases, with 11 bases between them. Germline V gives CDR1 SGHKS, CDR2 YYEKEE (reference sequence). The length of the CDR3 is 15 residues. The CDR3 nucleotides read TGTGCCAGCAGCCCGGGACTTTATAGCAATCAGCCCCAGCATTTT. It translates to CASSPGLYSNQPQHF. Based on the CDR3 plus reference TRBV5-5 and TRBJ1-5, the full variable domain is DAGVTQSPTHLIKTRGQQVTLRCSPISGHKSVSWYQQVLGQGPQFIFQYYEKEERGRGNFPDRFSARQFPNYSSELNVNALLLGDSALYLCASSPGLYSNQPQHFGDGTRLSIL.

The sample holds a few counts of this clone. The chain is built from TRBV11-2 and TRBJ1-2; 9 nucleotides line up with TRBD1. This CDR3 has 13 residues. The germline V gene encodes CDR1 SGHAT and CDR2 FQNNGV. The junction had 3 bases not matched to a gene; V was cut back by 4 bases and J by 6 bases. The CDR3 nucleotides read TGTGCCAGCAGCTATCGGGACAGGGATGGCTACACCTTC. Amino acid sequence: CASSYRDRDGYTF.

The rearrangement joins TRBV19 to TRBJ1-3, with D perhaps TRBD1 (6 bases). The CDR3 spans 16 residues. Germline V CDR1 and CDR2: LNHDA, SQIVND (reference sequence). The ends were cut back, 3 bases at V and 0 bases at J, with 12 bases in the middle. The CDR3 here is CASSIGGGPSGNTIYF. CDR3 sequence (DNA): TGTGCCAGTAGTATCGGGGGGGGCCCCTCTGGAAACACCATATATTTT.